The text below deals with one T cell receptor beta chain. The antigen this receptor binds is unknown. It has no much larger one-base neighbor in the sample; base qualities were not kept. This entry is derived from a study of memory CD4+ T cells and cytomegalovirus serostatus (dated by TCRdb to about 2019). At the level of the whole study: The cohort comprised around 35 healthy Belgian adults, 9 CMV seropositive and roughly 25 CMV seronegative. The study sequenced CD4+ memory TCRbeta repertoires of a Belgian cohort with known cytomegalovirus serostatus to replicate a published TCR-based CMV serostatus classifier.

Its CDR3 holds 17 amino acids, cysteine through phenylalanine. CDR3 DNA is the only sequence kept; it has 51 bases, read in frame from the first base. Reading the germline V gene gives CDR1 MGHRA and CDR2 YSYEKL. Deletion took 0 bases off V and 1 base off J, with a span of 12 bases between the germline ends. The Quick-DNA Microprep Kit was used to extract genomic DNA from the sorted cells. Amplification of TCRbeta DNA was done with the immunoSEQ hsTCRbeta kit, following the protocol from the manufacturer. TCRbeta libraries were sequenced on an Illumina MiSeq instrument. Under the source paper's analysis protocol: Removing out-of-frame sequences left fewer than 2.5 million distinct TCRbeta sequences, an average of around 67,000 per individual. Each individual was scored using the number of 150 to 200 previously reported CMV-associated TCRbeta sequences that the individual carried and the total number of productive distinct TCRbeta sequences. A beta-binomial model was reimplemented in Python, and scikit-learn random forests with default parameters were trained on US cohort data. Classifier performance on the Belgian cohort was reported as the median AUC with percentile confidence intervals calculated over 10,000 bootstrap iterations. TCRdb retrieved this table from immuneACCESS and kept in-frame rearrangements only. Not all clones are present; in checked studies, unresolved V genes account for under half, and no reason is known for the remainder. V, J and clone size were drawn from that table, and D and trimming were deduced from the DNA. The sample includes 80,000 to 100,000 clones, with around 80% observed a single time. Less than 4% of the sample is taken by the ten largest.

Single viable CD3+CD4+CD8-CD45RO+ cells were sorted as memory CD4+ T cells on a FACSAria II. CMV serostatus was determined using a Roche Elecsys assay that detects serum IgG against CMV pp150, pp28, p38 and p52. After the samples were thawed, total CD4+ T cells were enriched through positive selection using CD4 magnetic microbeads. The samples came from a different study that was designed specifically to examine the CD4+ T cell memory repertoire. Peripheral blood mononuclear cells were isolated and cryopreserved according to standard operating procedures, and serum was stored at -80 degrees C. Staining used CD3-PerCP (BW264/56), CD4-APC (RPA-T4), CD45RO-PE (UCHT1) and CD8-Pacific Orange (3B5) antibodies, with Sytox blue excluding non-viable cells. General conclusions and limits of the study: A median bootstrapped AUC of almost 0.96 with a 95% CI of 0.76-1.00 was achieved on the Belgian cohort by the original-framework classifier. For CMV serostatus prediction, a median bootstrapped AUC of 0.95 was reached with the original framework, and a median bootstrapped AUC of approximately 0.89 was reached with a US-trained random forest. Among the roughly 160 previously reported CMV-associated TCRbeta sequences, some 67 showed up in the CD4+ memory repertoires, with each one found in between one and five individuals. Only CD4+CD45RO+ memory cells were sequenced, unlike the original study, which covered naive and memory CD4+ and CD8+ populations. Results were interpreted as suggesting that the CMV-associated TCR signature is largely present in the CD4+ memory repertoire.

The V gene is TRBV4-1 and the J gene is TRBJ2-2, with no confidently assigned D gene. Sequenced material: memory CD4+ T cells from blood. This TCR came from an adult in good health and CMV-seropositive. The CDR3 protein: CASSQDYRAVNTGELFF. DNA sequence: TGCGCCAGCAGCCAAGATTACAGAGCTGTGAACACCGGGGAGCTGTTTTTT.